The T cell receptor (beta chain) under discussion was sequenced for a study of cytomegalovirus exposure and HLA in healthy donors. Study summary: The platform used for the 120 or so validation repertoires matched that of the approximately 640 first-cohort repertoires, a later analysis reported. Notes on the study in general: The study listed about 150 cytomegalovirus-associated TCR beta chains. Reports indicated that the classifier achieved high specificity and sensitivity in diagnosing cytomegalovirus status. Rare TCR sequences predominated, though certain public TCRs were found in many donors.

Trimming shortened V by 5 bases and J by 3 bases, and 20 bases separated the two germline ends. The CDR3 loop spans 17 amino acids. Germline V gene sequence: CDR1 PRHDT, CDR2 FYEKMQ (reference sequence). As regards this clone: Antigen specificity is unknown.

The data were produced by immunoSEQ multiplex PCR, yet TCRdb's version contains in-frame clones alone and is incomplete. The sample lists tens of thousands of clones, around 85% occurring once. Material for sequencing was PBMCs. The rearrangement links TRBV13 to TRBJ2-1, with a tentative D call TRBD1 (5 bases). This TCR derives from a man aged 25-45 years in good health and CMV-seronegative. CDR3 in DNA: TGTGCCAGCAGCCCTTCTCCGGGTGAGCAGGGCTACAATGAGCAGTTCTTC. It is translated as CASSPSPGEQGYNEQFF.